A single sample gave rise to the 18 T cell receptor beta chains below, sequenced in a study of cytomegalovirus exposure and HLA in healthy donors. It was with 60 Vbeta and 13 Jbeta primers that the PCR ran. Method: immunoSEQ multiplex PCR; TCRdb's copy keeps in-frame clones and lacks some. The profile shows approximately 190,000 clones, 81% of them singletons. The sequenced sample was PBMCs. The source of these receptors is a man aged 50 to 60 in good health and CMV-seronegative.

V and J are TRBV5-1 and TRBJ2-7; 8 nucleotides align to TRBD2. The CDR3 is 15 residues long. CDR1 is SGHRS and CDR2 is YFSETQ in the germline V gene. Unmatched junction bases numbered 9, after V lost 4 bases and J lost 3 bases. CDR3 sequence: CASSLRAGGLYEQYF. CDR3 DNA: TGCGCCAGCAGCCTCAGGGCGGGGGGTCTCTACGAGCAGTACTTC.

The J gene is TRBJ1-1, the V gene TRBV6-1; no clear D. V gave up 2 bases and J gave up 7 bases, with 14 bases separating them. The CDR3 spans 14 residues. CDR1 is MNHNS, CDR2 SASEGT, per germline. CDR3 DNA: TGTGCCAGCAGTGAACTCTCCCTGGGCAGTGAAGCTTTCTTT. Translating gives CASSELSLGSEAFF.

V and J are TRBV7-2 and TRBJ2-1, with TRBD2 matching 13 bases. The V and J ends lost 2 bases and 7 bases, in that order; junction bases with no gene match: 8. The CDR3 runs to 17 residues. The germline V gene encodes CDR1 SGHTA and CDR2 FQGNSA. CDR3 sequence reads: CASSLWAGTSGANEQFF. The CDR3 nucleotides read TGTGCCAGCAGCTTATGGGCCGGGACTAGCGGGGCTAATGAGCAGTTCTTC.

The chain combines TRBV9 with TRBJ1-3; unclear D gene. Looked up from germline, CDR1 is SGDLS and CDR2 is YYNGEE. The CDR3 loop spans 15 amino acids. The V gene lost 0 bases and the J gene lost 0 bases, with 7 bases spanning the gap. The DNA of the CDR3 is TGTGCCAGCAGCGTAGACAGTATCTCTGGAAACACCATATATTTT. Translation: CASSVDSISGNTIYF.

Here the CDR3 reads CASSHEAGTEAFF. CDR3 bases: TGCGCCAGCAGCCATGAGGCGGGTACTGAAGCTTTCTTT. This chain joins TRBV4-3 and TRBJ1-1; D remains ambiguous. This CDR3 is 13 amino acids long. The V end was cut by 3 bases, the J end by 5 bases, with 10 bases between. CDR1 LGHNA and CDR2 YSLEER come from the germline V gene.

The chain combines TRBV7-6 with TRBJ2-3; the D gene is possibly TRBD2 (7 bases). Per the germline V gene, CDR1 is SGHVS and CDR2 is FNYEAQ. The CDR3 extends over 17 amino acids. The V end lost 5 bases, the J end lost 1 base, and 19 bases lay between the germline ends. The CDR3 spells CASSPDPRGAGTDTQYF. The CDR3 bases are TGTGCCAGCAGCCCAGACCCTCGGGGGGCCGGCACAGATACGCAGTATTTT.

The chain carries TRBV5-1 and TRBJ1-5, with 8 bases fitting TRBD1. This CDR3 contains 14 residues. Germline V lookup: CDR1 SGHRS, CDR2 YFSETQ. J was trimmed by 8 bases and V by 4 bases; bases with no gene match: 8. The DNA of the CDR3 is TGCGCCAGCAGCCCGACAGGGGAGGTTGAGCCCCAGCATTTT. This gives the protein CASSPTGEVEPQHF.

This clone appeared a few times. The gene calls are TRBV5-1 and TRBJ2-3; perhaps TRBD2 as D (6 bases). The length of the CDR3 is 15 residues. Trimming removed 4 bases at V and 2 bases at J, with 14 bases between. Germline CDR1 reads SGHRS; CDR2 reads YFSETQ. The CDR3 DNA sequence: TGCGCCAGCAGCCGGGGACGGGAGCTCACAGATACGCAGTATTTT. Amino acid sequence: CASSRGRELTDTQYF.

The chain uses TRBV7-2 and TRBJ1-2, with 7 bases aligning to TRBD1. Germline CDR1 reads SGHTA; CDR2 reads FQGNSA. The CDR3 spans 16 residues. The ends lost 1 base at V and 4 bases at J; junction bases unmatched: 9. CDR3 in DNA: TGTGCCAGCAGCTTAGGAAGAGGGGGCGCGATCTATGGCTACACCTTC. The encoded protein is CASSLGRGGAIYGYTF.

DNA for the CDR3: TGCGCCAGCAGCCAACCGGGACAGGGCTCTGGAAACACCATATATTTT. Residues: CASSQPGQGSGNTIYF. The V call is TRBV4-1, the J call TRBJ1-3, with 9 bases lining up with TRBD1. V dropped 2 bases and J dropped 0; count of bases not matched to a gene: 2. This CDR3 has 16 amino acids. CDR1 is MGHRA and CDR2 is YSYEKL in the germline V gene.

The chain combines TRBV7-2 with TRBJ2-5; 7 nucleotides match TRBD2. This CDR3 is built from 15 residues. Looked up from germline, CDR1 is SGHTA and CDR2 is FQGNSA. The V gene end was trimmed by 3 bases and the J gene end by 0 bases; junction bases not matched to a gene: 4. In DNA, the CDR3 is TGTGCCAGCAGCTTCGGCGGGGGAAACCAAGAGACCCAGTACTTC. Its protein is CASSFGGGNQETQYF.

This clone was seen a single time. V and J are TRBV29-1 and TRBJ1-6; 9 bases are a match to TRBD1. Trimming took 7 bases from V and 14 from J; bases not matched to a gene: 9. Germline CDR1 SQVTM, CDR2 ANQGSEA. The length of the CDR3 is 12 residues. CDR3 loop: CSARTGDGTLHF. In DNA form, the CDR3 reads TGCAGCGCTAGGACAGGGGACGGAACCCTCCACTTT.

The gene calls are TRBV11-2 and TRBJ2-1; 11 bases are a match to TRBD1. The CDR3 totals 15 residues. V lost 4 bases and J lost 4; bases outside the gene matches: 3. CDR1 and CDR2 (germline): SGHAT, FQNNGV. The CDR3 is CASSWGQGGYNEQFF. CDR3 DNA: TGTGCCAGCAGCTGGGGACAGGGGGGATACAATGAGCAGTTCTTC.

The chain combines TRBV2 with TRBJ1-2; the match to TRBD1 covers 7 bases. This CDR3 region has 18 residues. Per germline, CDR1 SNHLY and CDR2 FYNNEI. The V and J ends lost 7 bases and 0 bases, in that order; junction bases with no gene match: 17. CDR3 in amino acids: CASTFSGTESHSNYGYTF. The CDR3, as DNA: TGTGCCAGCACCTTTTCCGGGACAGAAAGCCACTCTAACTATGGCTACACCTTC.

The chain carries TRBV27 and TRBJ2-2; TRBD1 might be the D (7 bases). Germline-derived CDR1 and CDR2 are MNHEY and SMNVEV (reference sequence). Trimming pared 6 bases from V and 7 bases from J, leaving 18 bases between. The length of the CDR3 is 15 residues. The CDR3 DNA is TGTGCCAGCAGCCCCCGGCCAGGGGGGATCGGGGAGCTGTTTTTT. This codes for CASSPRPGGIGELFF.

The chain combines TRBV5-6 with TRBJ2-2; tentatively, D is TRBD1 (5 bases). Trimming took off 0 bases at V and 8 bases at J, with 8 bases between the two ends. The CDR3 length is 13 residues. Germline CDR1 SGHDT, CDR2 YYEEEE. DNA of the CDR3: TGTGCCAGCAGCTTGGTGGGGCCGGGGGAGCTGTTTTTT. Translating gives CASSLVGPGELFF.

This clone was seen a handful of times. The chain combines TRBV7-9 with TRBJ1-1, with D possibly TRBD1 on 5 matching bases. The V end lost 1 base, the J end lost 5 bases, and 14 bases lay between the germline ends. CDR3 size: 15 residues. CDR1 is SEHNR and CDR2 is FQNEAQ in the germline V gene (reference sequence). CDR3 sequence reads: CASSLVLGGRTEAFF. CDR3 coding DNA: TGTGCCAGCAGCTTAGTACTCGGGGGTAGGACTGAAGCTTTCTTT.

The chain has TRBV18 and TRBJ2-7; maybe TRBD1 (7 bases). Germline V gives CDR1 KGHSH, CDR2 LQKENI. The CDR3 totals 15 residues. Trimming cost V 2 bases and J 4 bases, with 15 bases left between them. The CDR3 region has the DNA TGTGCCAGCTCACCAAGGGGGCGGGGATTATACGAGCAGTACTTC. Protein product: CASSPRGRGLYEQYF.